This TCR beta chain was obtained from a study of T-cell reconstitution after alpha-beta-depleted transplantation in children. This clonotype has more than one count but fewer than ten. Its antigen is unidentified. Preparation of the TCRbeta library involved a method that used unique molecular identifiers. TCRdb re-called the PCR reads through MiXCR, storing one row per CDR3 protein. The sample has 500,000 to 650,000 distinct CDR3 sequences, approximately 10% seen once. V lost 2 bases to trimming and J lost 7 bases, with 8 bases between them. The V gene's germline CDR1 is MDHEN and CDR2 SYDVKM. The CDR3 extends over 12 amino acids. Regarding the study as a whole: From newly produced T cells came most of the T-cell counts and diversity one year after transplant. Several hundred expanded graft clones reportedly gave rise to the alpha-beta T cells present about two months after transplant.

The receptor's source is a female patient aged 2-9 years who had a stem cell transplant for aplastic anemia, so the T cells may come from the graft donor. The sequences come from PBMCs, mostly from graft donor cells, collected 180 days after TCRalphabeta/CD19-depleted stem cell transplant. The chain joins TRBV28 to TRBJ1-1; D ambiguous. CDR3 DNA sequence: TGTGCCAGCAGTTTAGGTCAGCTTGAAGCTTTCTTT. It codes for CASSLGQLEAFF.